This TCR beta chain was found in a study of blood T cells in healthy people across ages (dated by TCRdb to between 2014 and 2016). Some background on the complete study: In model experiments, roughly one uniquely barcoded TCR beta cDNA molecule per two T cells was captured by template switching. The study measured age-related changes in TCR beta repertoire diversity using deep sequencing normalized with unique cDNA molecular identifiers. The donors were split into four age groups: young (average around 16 years), middle-aged (39), aged (62) and long-lived (approximately 89). To avoid experimental bias, donors of different ages were randomly spread across the sequencing lanes. For two donors (one aged 18 to 30 and one aged 80 or older), the study analyzed two additional independent replicas of 1 million unique cDNA reads from the same blood draw. The paper's findings and limits, for the study overall: Donor CMV infection status was unknown, potentially confounding age-related changes in expanded clonotypes. Total diversity estimates from one million sequenced T cells were considered lower bounds and underestimates. Observed TCR beta diversity per million T cells fell roughly linearly with age, and a significant reduction was already apparent by age roughly 40. The percentage of naive T cells measured by flow cytometry correlated strongly with observed TCR beta diversity. Compared with the aged group, the long-lived group had more naive CD4+ T cells, fewer expanded clones and increased TCR diversity, a pattern suggesting age selection. Since profiling was done on bulk unsorted PBMCs, naive and antigen-experienced compartments could not be conclusively compared.

The donors were roughly 38 Caucasian individuals from Russia, aged roughly 6 to 100 years, who were systemically healthy. Each donor gave ten milliliters of peripheral blood, collected into EDTA-treated Vacutainer tubes. PBMCs were isolated by Ficoll-Paque density-gradient centrifugation, with at least 6 million obtained per sample. Total RNA, at least 5 micrograms per sample, was extracted from PBMCs with Trizol reagent. The percentages of naive CD45RAhigh/CD27high T cells were determined by flow cytometry on a PBMC aliquot from every donor. The library was built by means of 5' RACE. Instrument used: Illumina HiSeq 2500. A second about 7 to 12 cycle PCR used a sample-barcoded 5' primer and a J-beta primer mix. Each TCR beta cDNA molecule received a unique molecular identifier from a template-switch 5' adaptor carrying 12 random nucleotides. Each sample yielded at least 2.5 million CDR3-containing paired-end reads. All of the RNA was converted into first-strand cDNA using the Mint cDNA synthesis kit, with a TRBC-specific oligonucleotide serving as the primer. Following uracil-DNA glycosylase treatment, all cDNA underwent a first 18-cycle PCR with the universal primers M1SS and BC2_uni_R. On the authors' methods: Normalization of each sample was performed by random selection of 1 million high-quality reads, each carrying a distinct molecular identifier. Reads sharing molecular identifiers were discarded rather than binned into consensus sequences. MiTCR, with a Q25 quality threshold and the strictest error-elimination algorithm, was used for CDR3 identification, clonotype clustering and error correction. A nonparametric unseen species model using Euler transformation provided a lower-bound estimate of total TCR beta diversity. TCRdb reran the public reads through fastp at Q25 and MiXCR, keeping productive beta chains. Entries that share a CDR3 protein sequence are merged under the most common genes and DNA. Here the V and J calls rest on TCRdb's processing, not on the authors' analysis. For this sample there are roughly 2 million distinct CDR3 sequences; about 50% appear just once. The ten largest account for approximately 2.1% of the sample.

As regards this clonotype: No antigen is known for it. Per-base qualities were not stored, and no clone one base away is much larger.

The sample consisted of blood. The TCR originated in a middle-aged woman in good health.

The CDR3 amino acid sequence is: CASSPGTSGGARSYNEQFF. At the DNA level, the sequence is TGTGCCAGCAGCCCAGGGACTAGCGGGGGGGCCCGTTCCTACAATGAGCAGTTCTTC. The chain is encoded by TRBV7-6 joined to TRBJ2-1; TRBD2 agrees with 16 junctional bases. Reading the germline V gene gives CDR1 SGHVS and CDR2 FNYEAQ. Including the terminal cysteine and phenylalanine, the CDR3 comprises 19 residues. Kept here is only the CDR3 DNA, which spans 57 bases and is read in frame from base 1. V is trimmed back by 5 bases and J by 1 base, and the junction contains 8 bases that no gene match accounts for. Outside the CDR3, residues come from the reference TRBV7-6 and TRBJ2-1 proteins, so the full variable domain is: GAGVSQSPRYKVTKRGQDVALRCDPISGHVSLYWYRQALGQGPEFLTYFNYEAQQDKSGLPNDRFSAERPEGSISTLTIQRTEQRDSAMYRCASSPGTSGGARSYNEQFFGPGTRLTVL.